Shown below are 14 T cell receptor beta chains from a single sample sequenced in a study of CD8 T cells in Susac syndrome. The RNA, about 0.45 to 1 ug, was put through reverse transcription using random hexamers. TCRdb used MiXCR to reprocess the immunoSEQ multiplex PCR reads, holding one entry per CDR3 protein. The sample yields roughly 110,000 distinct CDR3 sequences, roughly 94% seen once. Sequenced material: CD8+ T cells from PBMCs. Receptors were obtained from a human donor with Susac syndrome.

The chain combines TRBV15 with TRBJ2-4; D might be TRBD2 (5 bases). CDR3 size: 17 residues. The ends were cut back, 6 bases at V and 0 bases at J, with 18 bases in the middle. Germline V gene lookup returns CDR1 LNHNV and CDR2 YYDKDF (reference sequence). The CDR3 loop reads CATRGDEADLAKNIQYF. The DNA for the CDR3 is TGTGCCACCAGGGGAGATGAGGCGGATCTAGCCAAAAACATTCAGTACTTC.

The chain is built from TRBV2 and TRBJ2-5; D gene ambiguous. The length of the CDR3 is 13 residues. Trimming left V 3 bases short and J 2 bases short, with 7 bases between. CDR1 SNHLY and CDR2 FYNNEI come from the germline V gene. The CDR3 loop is CASSDNGQETQYF. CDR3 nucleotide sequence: TGTGCCAGCAGTGATAACGGGCAAGAGACCCAGTACTTC. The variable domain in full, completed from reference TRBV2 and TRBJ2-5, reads EPEVTQTPSHQVTQMGQEVILRCVPISNHLYFYWYRQILGQKVEFLVSFYNNEISEKSEIFDDQFSVERPDGSNFTLKIRSTKLEDSAMYFCASSDNGQETQYFGPGTRLLVL.

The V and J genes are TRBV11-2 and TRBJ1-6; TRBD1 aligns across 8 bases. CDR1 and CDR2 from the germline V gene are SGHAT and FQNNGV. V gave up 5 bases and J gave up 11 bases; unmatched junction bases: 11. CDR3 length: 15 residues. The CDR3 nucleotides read TGTGCCAGCAGCCCACAGGACAGGGCCGTAGCACCCCTCCACTTT. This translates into CASSPQDRAVAPLHF.

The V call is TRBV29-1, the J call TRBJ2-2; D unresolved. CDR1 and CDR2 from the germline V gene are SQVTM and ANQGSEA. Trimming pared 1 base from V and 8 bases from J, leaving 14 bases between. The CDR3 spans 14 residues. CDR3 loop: CSVEGTWGAGELFF. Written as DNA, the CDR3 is TGCAGCGTTGAAGGGACCTGGGGTGCGGGGGAGCTGTTTTTT.

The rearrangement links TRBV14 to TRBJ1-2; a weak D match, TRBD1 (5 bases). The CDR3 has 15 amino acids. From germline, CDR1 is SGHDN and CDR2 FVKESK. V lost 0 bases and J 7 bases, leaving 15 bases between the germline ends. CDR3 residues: CASSQDPGGTTGYTF. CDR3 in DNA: TGTGCCAGCAGCCAAGATCCCGGAGGGACGACTGGCTACACCTTC.

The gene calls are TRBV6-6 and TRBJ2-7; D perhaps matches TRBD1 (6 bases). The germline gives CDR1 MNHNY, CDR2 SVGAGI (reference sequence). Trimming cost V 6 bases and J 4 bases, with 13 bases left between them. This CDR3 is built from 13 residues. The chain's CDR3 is CASRTGMRYEQYF. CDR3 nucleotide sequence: TGTGCCAGCAGAACAGGGATGCGGTACGAGCAGTACTTC.

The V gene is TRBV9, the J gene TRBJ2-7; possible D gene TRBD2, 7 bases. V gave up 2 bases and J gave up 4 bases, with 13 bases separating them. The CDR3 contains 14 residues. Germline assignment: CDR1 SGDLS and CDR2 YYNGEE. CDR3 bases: TGTGCCAGCAGCGTGGGGGGGGCGACTTACGAGCAGTACTTC. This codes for CASSVGGATYEQYF.

The CDR3 here is CASSEGTGPGYNEQFF. The CDR3 bases are TGTGCCAGCAGTGAAGGGACAGGGCCCGGCTACAATGAGCAGTTCTTC. The chain uses TRBV2 and TRBJ2-1; 8 bases fit TRBD1. Trimming at V came to 1 base and at J to 3 bases, leaving 5 bases not matched to a gene. This CDR3 has 16 amino acids. CDR1 SNHLY and CDR2 FYNNEI come from the germline V gene.

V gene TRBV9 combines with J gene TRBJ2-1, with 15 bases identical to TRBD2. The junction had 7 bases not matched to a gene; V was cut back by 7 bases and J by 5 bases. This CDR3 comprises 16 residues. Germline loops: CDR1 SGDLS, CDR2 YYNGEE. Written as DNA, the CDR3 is TGTGCCAGCTCCCCTTGGACTAGCGGGGGGGACAATGAGCAGTTCTTC. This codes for CASSPWTSGGDNEQFF.

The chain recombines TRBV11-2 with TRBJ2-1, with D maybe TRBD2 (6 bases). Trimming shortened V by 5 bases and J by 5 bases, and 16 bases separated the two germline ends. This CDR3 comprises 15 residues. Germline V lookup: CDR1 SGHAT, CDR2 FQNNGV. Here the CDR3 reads CASSAMTSWDNEQFF. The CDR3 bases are TGTGCCAGCAGCGCCATGACTAGTTGGGACAATGAGCAGTTCTTC.

CDR3 bases: TGCGCCAGCAGTCGCTCGACAGGACATTTTGCAACTAATGAAAAACTGTTTTTT. It is translated as CASSRSTGHFATNEKLFF. V gene TRBV23-1 combines with J gene TRBJ1-4; D possibly corresponds to TRBD1 (6 bases). TRBV23-1 is filed as an ORF, its function uncertain. This CDR3 has 18 residues. V gave up 4 bases and J gave up 0 bases, with 18 bases separating them.

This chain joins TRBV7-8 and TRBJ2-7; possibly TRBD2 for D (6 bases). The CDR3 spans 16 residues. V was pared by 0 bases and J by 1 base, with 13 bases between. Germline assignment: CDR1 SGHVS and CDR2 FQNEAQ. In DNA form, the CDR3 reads TGTGCCAGCAGCTTAGCGATGGGGGGTCGTTCCTACGAGCAGTACTTC. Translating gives CASSLAMGGRSYEQYF. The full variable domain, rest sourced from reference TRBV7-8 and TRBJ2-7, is GAGVSQSPRYKVAKRGQDVALRCDPISGHVSLFWYQQALGQGPEFLTYFQNEAQLDKSGLPSDRFFAERPEGSVSTLKIQRTQQEDSAVYLCASSLAMGGRSYEQYFGPGTRLTVT.

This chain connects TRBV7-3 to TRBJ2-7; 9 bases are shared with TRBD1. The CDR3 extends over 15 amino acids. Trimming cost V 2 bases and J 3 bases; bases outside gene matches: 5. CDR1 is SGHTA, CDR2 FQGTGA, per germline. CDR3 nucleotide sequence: TGTGCCAGCAGCTTATTCCCGGGACAGGGCTACGAGCAGTACTTC. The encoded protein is CASSLFPGQGYEQYF.

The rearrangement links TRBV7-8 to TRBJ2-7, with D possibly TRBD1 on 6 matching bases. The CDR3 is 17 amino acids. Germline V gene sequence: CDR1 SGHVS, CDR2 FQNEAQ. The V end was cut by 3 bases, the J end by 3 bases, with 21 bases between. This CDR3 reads CASSFISPGTRDYEQYF. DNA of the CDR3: TGTGCCAGCAGCTTCATCTCCCCCGGGACAAGGGACTACGAGCAGTACTTC.